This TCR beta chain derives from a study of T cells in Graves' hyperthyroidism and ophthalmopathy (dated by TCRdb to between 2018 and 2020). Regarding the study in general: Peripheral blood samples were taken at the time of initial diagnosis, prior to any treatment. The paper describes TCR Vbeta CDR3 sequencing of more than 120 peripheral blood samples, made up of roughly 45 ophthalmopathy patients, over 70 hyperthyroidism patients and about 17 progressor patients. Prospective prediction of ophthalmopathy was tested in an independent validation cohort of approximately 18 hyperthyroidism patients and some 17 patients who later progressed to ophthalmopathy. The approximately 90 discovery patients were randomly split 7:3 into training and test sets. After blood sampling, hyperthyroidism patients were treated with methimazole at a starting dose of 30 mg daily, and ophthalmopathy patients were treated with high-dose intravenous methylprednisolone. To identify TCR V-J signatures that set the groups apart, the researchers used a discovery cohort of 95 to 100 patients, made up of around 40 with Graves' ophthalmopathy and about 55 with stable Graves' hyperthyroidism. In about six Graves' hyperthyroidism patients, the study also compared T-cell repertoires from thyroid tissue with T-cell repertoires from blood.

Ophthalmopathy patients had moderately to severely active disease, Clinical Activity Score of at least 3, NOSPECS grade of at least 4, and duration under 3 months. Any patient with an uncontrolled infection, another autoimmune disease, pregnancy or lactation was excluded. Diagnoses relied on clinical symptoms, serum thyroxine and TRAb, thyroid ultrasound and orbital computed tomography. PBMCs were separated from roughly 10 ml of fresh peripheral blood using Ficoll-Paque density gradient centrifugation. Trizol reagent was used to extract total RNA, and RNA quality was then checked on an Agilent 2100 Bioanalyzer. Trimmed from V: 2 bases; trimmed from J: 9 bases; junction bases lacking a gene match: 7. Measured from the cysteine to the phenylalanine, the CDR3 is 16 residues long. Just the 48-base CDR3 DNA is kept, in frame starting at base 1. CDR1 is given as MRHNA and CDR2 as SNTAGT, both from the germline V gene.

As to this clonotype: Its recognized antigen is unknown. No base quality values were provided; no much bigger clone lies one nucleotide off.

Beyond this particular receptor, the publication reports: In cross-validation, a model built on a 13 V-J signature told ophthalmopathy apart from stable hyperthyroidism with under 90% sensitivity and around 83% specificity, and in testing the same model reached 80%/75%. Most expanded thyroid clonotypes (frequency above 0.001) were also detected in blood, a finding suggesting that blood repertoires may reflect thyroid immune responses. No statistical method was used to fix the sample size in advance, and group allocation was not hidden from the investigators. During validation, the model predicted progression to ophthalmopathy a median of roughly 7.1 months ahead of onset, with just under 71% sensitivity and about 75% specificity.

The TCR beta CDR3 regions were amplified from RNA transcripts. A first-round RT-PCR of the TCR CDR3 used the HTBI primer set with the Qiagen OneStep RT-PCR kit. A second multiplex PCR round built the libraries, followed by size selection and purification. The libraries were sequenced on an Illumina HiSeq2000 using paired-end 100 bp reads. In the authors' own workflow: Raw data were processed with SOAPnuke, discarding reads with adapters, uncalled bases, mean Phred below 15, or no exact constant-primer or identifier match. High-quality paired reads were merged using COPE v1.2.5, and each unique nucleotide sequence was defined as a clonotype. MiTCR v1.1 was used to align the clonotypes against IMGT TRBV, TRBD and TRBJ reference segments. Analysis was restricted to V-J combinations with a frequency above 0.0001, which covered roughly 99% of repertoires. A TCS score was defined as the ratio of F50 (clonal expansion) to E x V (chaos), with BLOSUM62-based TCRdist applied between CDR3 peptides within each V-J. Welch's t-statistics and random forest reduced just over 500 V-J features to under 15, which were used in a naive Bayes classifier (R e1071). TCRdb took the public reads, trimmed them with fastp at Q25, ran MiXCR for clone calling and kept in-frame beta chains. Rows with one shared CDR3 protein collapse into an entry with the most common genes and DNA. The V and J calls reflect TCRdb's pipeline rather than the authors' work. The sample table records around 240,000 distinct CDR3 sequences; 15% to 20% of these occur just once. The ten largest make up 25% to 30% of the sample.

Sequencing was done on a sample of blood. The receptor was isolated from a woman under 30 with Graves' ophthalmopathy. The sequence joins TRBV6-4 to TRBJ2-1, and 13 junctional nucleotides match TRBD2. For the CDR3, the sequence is CASSDGTSGNNGEQFF. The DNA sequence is TGTGCCAGCAGTGACGGGACTAGCGGGAATAACGGTGAGCAGTTCTTC.